The T cell receptor beta chain described here comes from a study of cytomegalovirus exposure and HLA in healthy donors. Study-wide findings and caveats: In an earlier analysis, about 87% or about 30%: the productive usage of most TCR beta V segments. Associated with cytomegalovirus, according to the listing, were 150 to 200 TCR beta chains. A missense DCLRE1C variant was associated with V- and J-gene trimming of TCR beta chains in a later analysis, and an independent cohort replicated the association.

PCR involved 60 Vbeta and 13 Jbeta primers. Generated by immunoSEQ multiplex PCR, the TCRdb table keeps only in-frame clones and is missing some. The sample has approximately 70,000 clones; approximately 78% are singletons. Remarks on this clone: Its antigen is not known.

The receptor comes from a man aged 35-49 years in good health and CMV-seronegative. Sequencing was done on a sample of PBMCs.

The CDR3 nucleotides are TGCGCCAGCAGCCCAACTAGCGGGAGGGTAGTGTTGAATGAGCAGTTCTTC. It is translated as CASSPTSGRVVLNEQFF. The genes are TRBV5-1 and TRBJ2-1; 13 bases fit TRBD2. The J segment lost 7 bases and the V segment lost 4 bases, leaving 11 bases of the junction unmatched. The V gene's germline CDR1 is SGHRS and CDR2 YFSETQ. The CDR3 sequence is 17 residues long.